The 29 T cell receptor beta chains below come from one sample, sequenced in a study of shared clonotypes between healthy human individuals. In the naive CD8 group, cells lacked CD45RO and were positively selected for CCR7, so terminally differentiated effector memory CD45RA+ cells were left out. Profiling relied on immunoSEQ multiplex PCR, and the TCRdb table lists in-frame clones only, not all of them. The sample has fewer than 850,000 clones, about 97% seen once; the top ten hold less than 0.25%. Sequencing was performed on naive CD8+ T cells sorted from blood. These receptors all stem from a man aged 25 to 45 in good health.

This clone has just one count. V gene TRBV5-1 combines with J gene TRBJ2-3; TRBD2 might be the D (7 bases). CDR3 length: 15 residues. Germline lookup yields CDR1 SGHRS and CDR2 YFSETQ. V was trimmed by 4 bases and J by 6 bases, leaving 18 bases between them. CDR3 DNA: TGCGCCAGCAGCCCTTTCGGGGGGCTCATGGATACGCAGTATTTT. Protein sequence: CASSPFGGLMDTQYF.

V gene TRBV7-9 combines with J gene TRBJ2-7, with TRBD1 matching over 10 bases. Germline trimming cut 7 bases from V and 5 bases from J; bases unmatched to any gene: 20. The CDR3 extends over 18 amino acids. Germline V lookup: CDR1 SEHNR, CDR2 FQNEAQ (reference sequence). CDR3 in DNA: TGTGCCAGCATCCACCGGGACAGGGGTACAGCGGGAGTCAACGAGCAGTACTTC. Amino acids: CASIHRDRGTAGVNEQYF.

The CDR3 nucleotides read TGCGCCAGCAGCGGGGGACTAGCGGGAGGCCGAGAGCAGTTCTTC. Its protein product is CASSGGLAGGREQFF. This sequence joins TRBV5-1 and TRBJ2-1; 15 bases align to TRBD2. J was trimmed by 10 bases and V by 4 bases; bases with no gene match: 6. CDR1 is SGHRS and CDR2 is YFSETQ in the germline V gene. The CDR3 contains 15 residues. The variable domain in full, with the rest retrieved from reference TRBV5-1 and TRBJ2-1, is KAGVTQTPRYLIKTRGQQVTLSCSPISGHRSVSWYQQTPGQGLQFLFEYFSETQRNKGNFPGRFSGRQFSNSRSEMNVSTLELGDSALYLCASSGGLAGGREQFFGPGTRLTVL.

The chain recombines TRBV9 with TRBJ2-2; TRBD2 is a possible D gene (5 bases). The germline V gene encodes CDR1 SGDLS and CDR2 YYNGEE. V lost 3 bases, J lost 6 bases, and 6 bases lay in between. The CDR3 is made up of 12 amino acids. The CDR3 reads CASSEGAGELFF. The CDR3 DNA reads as TGTGCCAGCAGCGAGGGAGCCGGGGAGCTGTTTTTT.

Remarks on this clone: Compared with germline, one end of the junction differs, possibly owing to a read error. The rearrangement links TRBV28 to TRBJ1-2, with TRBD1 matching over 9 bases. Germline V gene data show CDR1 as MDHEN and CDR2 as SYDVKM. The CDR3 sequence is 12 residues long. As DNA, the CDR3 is TGTGCCAGCAGTTTAGGGACAGGGAAAAAGAACTTC. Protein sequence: CASSLGTGKKNF.

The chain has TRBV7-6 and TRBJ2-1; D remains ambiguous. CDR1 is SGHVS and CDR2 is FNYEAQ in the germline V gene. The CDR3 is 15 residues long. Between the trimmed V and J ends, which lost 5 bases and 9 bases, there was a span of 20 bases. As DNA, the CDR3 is TGTGCCAGCAGCCCAAAACTGGGTCTATTGGGTGAGCAGTTCTTC. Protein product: CASSPKLGLLGEQFF.

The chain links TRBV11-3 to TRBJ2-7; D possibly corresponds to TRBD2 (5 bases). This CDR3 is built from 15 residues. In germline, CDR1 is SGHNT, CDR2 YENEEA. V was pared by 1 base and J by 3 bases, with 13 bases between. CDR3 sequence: CASSLAFGLRYEQYF. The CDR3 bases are TGTGCCAGCAGCTTAGCGTTTGGACTCCGCTACGAGCAGTACTTC. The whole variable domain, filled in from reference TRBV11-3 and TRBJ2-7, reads EAGVVQSPRYKIIEKKQPVAFWCNPISGHNTLYWYLQNLGQGPELLIRYENEEAVDDSQLPKDRFSAERLKGVDSTLKIQPAELGDSAVYLCASSLAFGLRYEQYFGPGTRLTVT.

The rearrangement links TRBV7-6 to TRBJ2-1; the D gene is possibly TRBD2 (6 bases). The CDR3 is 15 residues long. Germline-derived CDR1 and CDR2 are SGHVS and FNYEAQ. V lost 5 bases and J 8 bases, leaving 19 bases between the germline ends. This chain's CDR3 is CASSPSWGGTDEQFF. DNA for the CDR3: TGTGCCAGCAGCCCTTCATGGGGCGGGACGGATGAGCAGTTCTTC.

The DNA for the CDR3 is TGTGCCAGCAGCCCCGGGGTGGGGGGAGATCAGCCCCAGCATTTT. Residues: CASSPGVGGDQPQHF. V gene TRBV13 combines with J gene TRBJ1-5; maybe TRBD1 (5 bases). The CDR3 loop spans 15 amino acids. With 5 bases removed from V and 5 bases from J, the gap between germline ends came to 16 bases. Germline CDR1 PRHDT, CDR2 FYEKMQ (reference sequence).

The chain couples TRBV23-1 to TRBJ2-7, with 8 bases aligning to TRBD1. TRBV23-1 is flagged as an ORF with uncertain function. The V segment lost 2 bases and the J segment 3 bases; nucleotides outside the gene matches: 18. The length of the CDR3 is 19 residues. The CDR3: CASSQPVPGQDLAYYEQYF. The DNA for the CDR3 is TGCGCCAGCAGTCAACCAGTCCCGGGACAGGACCTTGCCTACTACGAGCAGTACTTC.

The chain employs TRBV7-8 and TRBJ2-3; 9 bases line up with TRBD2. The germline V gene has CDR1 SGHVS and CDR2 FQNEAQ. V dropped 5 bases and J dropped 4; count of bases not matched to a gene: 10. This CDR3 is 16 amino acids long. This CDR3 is CASSPVVAGVADTQYF. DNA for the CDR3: TGTGCCAGCAGCCCGGTGGTAGCGGGAGTGGCAGATACGCAGTATTTT.

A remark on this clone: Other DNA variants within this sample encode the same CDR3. CDR3 in amino acids: CASSLGGTGELFF. DNA of the CDR3: TGTGCCAGCAGCTTAGGGGGGACCGGGGAGCTGTTTTTT. This chain connects TRBV13 to TRBJ2-2, with no clear D. The CDR3 covers 13 residues. V lost 0 bases and J 5 bases, leaving 4 bases between the germline ends. Germline loops: CDR1 PRHDT, CDR2 FYEKMQ (reference sequence).

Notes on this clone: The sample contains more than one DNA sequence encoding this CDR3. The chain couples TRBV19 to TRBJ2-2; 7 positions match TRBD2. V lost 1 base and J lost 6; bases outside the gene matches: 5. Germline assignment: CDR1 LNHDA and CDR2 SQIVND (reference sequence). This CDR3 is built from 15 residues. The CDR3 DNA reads TGTGCCAGTAGTATAGTTGCGGGAGACGCCGGGGAGCTGTTTTTT. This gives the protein CASSIVAGDAGELFF.

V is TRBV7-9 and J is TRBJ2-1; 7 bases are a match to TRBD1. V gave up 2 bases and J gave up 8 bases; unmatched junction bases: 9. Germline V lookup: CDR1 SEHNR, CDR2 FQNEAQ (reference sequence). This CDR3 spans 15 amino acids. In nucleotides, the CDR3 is TGTGCCAGCAGCTTATTACAGGGGAATATCCATGAGCAGTTCTTC. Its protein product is CASSLLQGNIHEQFF.

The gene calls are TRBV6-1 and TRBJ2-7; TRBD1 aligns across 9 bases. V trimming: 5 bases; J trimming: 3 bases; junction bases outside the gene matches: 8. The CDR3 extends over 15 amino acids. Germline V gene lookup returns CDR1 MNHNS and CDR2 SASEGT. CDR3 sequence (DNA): TGTGCCAGCAGTCCAGGGACAGGGTCCGTCTACGAGCAGTACTTC. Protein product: CASSPGTGSVYEQYF.

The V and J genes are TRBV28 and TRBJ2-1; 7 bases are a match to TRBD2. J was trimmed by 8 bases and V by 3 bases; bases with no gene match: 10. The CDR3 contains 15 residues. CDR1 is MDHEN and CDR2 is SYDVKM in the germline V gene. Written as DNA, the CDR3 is TGTGCCAGCAGTTTGATGGGGGAGGGCCGTGATGAGCAGTTCTTC. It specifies CASSLMGEGRDEQFF.

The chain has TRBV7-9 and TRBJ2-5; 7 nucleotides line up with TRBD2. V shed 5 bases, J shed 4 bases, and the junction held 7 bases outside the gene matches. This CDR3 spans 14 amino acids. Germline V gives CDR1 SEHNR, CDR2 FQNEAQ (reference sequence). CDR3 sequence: CASSPPGGRETQYF. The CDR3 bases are TGTGCCAGCAGCCCTCCGGGGGGAAGAGAGACCCAGTACTTC.

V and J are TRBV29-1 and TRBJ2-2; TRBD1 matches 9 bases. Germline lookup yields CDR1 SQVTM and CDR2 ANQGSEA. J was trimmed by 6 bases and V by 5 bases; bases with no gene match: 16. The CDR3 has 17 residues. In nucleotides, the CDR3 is TGCAGCGTTCCCCCCGGGACAGGGACGGATGAGCCCGGGGAGCTGTTTTTT. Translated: CSVPPGTGTDEPGELFF.

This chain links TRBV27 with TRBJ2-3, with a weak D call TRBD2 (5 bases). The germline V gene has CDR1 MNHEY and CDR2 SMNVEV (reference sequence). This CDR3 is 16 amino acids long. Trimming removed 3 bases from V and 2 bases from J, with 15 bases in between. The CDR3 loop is CASSLGARRITDTQYF. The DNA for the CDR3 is TGTGCCAGCAGTTTGGGAGCCAGAAGAATCACAGATACGCAGTATTTT.

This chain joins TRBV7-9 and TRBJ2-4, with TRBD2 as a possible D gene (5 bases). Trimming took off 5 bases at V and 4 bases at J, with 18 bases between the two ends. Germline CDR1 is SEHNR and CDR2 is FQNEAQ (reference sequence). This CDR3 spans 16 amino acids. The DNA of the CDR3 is TGTGCCAGCAGCCGGGGAGAAGGCCAGGAAAAAAACATTCAGTACTTC. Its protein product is CASSRGEGQEKNIQYF.

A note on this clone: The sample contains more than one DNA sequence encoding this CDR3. The CDR3 nucleotides read TGTGCCAGCAGTTTATCACGGGGTTACACAGATACGCAGTATTTT. Protein sequence: CASSLSRGYTDTQYF. This chain joins TRBV27 and TRBJ2-3; a possible D gene is TRBD2 (5 bases). Deletions cut 0 bases from V and 2 bases from J, with 9 bases between. The germline CDR1 and CDR2 sequences are MNHEY and SMNVEV (reference sequence). The CDR3 has 15 residues.

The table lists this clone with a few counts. The chain's CDR3 is CASSPDGRVLYGYTF. In nucleotides, the CDR3 is TGTGCCAGCAGCCCAGACGGCAGAGTACTATATGGCTACACCTTC. The chain carries TRBV9 and TRBJ1-2; D is undetermined. V lost 4 bases and J 5 bases, leaving 18 bases between the germline ends. The germline CDR1 and CDR2 sequences are SGDLS and YYNGEE. The CDR3 is made up of 15 amino acids.

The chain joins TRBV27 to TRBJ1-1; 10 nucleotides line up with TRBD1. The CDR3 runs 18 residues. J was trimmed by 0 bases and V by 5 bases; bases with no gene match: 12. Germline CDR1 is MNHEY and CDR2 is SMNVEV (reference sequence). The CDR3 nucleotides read TGTGCCAGCAGTCCCCAAGACAGGGGGCGCTTCATGAACACTGAAGCTTTCTTT. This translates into CASSPQDRGRFMNTEAFF.

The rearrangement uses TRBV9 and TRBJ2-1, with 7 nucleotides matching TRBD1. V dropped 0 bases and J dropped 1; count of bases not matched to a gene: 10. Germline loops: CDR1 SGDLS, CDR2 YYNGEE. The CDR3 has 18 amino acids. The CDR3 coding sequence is TGTGCCAGCAGCGTAGGGGTTAGGGGGCAAGGGTCCTACAATGAGCAGTTCTTC. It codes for CASSVGVRGQGSYNEQFF.

CDR3 amino acids: CASSVPFSQSYEQYF. The CDR3 DNA is TGTGCCAGCAGTGTCCCGTTCTCACAATCCTACGAGCAGTACTTC. The V call is TRBV6-1, the J call TRBJ2-7, with D hard to call. Trimming pared 4 bases from V and 1 base from J, leaving 14 bases between. CDR1 is MNHNS, CDR2 SASEGT, per germline. This CDR3 has 15 amino acids.

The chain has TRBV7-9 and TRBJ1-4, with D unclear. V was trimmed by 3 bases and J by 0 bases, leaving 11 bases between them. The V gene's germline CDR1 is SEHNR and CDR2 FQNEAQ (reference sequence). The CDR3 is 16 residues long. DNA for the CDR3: TGTGCCAGCAGCTTTGGTTGGGCAGCAACTAATGAAAAACTGTTTTTT. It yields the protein CASSFGWAATNEKLFF.

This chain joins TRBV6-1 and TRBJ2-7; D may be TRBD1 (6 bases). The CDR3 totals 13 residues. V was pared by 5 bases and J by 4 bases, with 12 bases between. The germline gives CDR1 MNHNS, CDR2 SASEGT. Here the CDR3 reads CASSSTGPYEQYF. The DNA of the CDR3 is TGTGCCAGCAGTTCGACAGGACCGTACGAGCAGTACTTC.

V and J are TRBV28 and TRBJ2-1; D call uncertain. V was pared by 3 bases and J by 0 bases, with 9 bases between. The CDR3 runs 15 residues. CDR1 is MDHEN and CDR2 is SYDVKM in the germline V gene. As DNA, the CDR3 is TGTGCCAGCAGTTTCCTCCCGGCCTCCTACAATGAGCAGTTCTTC. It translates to CASSFLPASYNEQFF.

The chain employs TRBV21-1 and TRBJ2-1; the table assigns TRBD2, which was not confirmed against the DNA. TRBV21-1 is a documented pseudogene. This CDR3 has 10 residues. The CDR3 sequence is CASGEDEQFF. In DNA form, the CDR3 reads TGTGCCAGCGGGGAGGATGAGCAGTTCTTC.